Presented here are 20 T cell receptor beta chains from one specimen sequenced in a study of radiotherapy plus CTLA-4 blockade in lung cancer. Sequencing was performed with immunoSEQ multiplex PCR; in TCRdb, only in-frame clones are kept and a portion is missing. The sample shows some 66,000 clones, over 80% of them seen only once. The sample in question was peripheral blood, obtained from a patient treated with radiotherapy plus ipilimumab. These receptors all stem from a human donor with non-small cell lung cancer who had a partial response to radiotherapy plus ipilimumab.

The rearrangement uses TRBV5-1 and TRBJ2-1, with D maybe TRBD2 (6 bases). Trimming stripped 0 bases from V and 10 bases from J, with 14 bases between. Germline assignment: CDR1 SGHRS and CDR2 YFSETQ. This CDR3 spans 14 amino acids. For the CDR3, the DNA is TGCGCCAGCAGCTTGGAGCTAGGGAGGAGAGAGCAGTTCTTC. Protein: CASSLELGRREQFF.

The chain links TRBV6-5 to TRBJ1-5; 8 nucleotides match TRBD1. The CDR3 has 14 amino acids. CDR1 is MNHEY, CDR2 SVGAGI, per germline. The CDR3: CEPGGRWGNQPQHF. CDR3 DNA sequence: TGTGAACCAGGGGGCCGGTGGGGCAATCAGCCCCAGCATTTT.

V is TRBV5-1 and J is TRBJ2-3, with D hard to call. Per germline, CDR1 SGHRS and CDR2 YFSETQ. This CDR3 region has 12 residues. V lost 0 bases to trimming and J lost 5 bases, with 4 bases between them. CDR3 amino acids: CASSLAQDTQYF. As DNA, the CDR3 is TGCGCCAGCAGCTTGGCCCAAGATACGCAGTATTTT.

This clone was seen only a few times. The chain links TRBV28 to TRBJ1-2; D is ambiguous. Trimming cost V 8 bases and J 8 bases, with 15 bases left between them. There are 12 residues in the CDR3. The germline V gene has CDR1 MDHEN and CDR2 SYDVKM. DNA of the CDR3: TGTGCCAGCGCCGCCAGGTTGAGAGGCTACACCTTC. Its protein product is CASAARLRGYTF.

For this clone: This sample also contains other DNA sequences that code for the same CDR3. The chain combines TRBV7-6 with TRBJ1-1; D is unresolved. CDR1 is SGHVS and CDR2 is FNYEAQ in the germline V gene. This CDR3 comprises 15 residues. Trimming pared 0 bases from V and 1 base from J, leaving 9 bases between. The CDR3 DNA reads TGTGCCAGCAGCTTAGCATCCGCCGGGAACACTGAAGCTTTCTTT. It specifies CASSLASAGNTEAFF.

The chain carries TRBV27 and TRBJ1-5; unclear D gene. Germline V gene lookup returns CDR1 MNHEY and CDR2 SMNVEV (reference sequence). V lost 8 bases and J 11 bases, leaving 13 bases between the germline ends. The CDR3 extends over 11 amino acids. CDR3 in amino acids: CASPGRSTQHF. The CDR3 region has the DNA TGTGCCAGCCCCGGGAGGTCGACCCAGCATTTT.

The chain links TRBV28 to TRBJ2-7, with 9 bases fitting TRBD1. CDR1 is MDHEN and CDR2 is SYDVKM in the germline V gene. V dropped 4 bases and J dropped 3; count of bases not matched to a gene: 7. This CDR3 has 15 residues. Here the CDR3 reads CASSSTGTGSYEQYF. The CDR3 coding sequence is TGTGCCAGCAGTTCCACTGGGACAGGGAGCTACGAGCAGTACTTC.

This chain uses TRBV6-6 with TRBJ1-2; unclear D gene. This CDR3 region has 11 residues. Germline values: CDR1 MNHNY, CDR2 SVGAGI (reference sequence). V dropped 2 bases and J dropped 8 bases, with 6 bases sitting between them. The CDR3 DNA follows: TGTGCCAGCAGTTACACGGGGGGCTACACCTTC. The encoded protein is CASSYTGGYTF.

This chain links TRBV7-2 with TRBJ2-1; possible D gene TRBD2, 5 bases. Germline V gene data show CDR1 as SGHTA and CDR2 as FQGNSA. The CDR3 has 15 amino acids. V was trimmed by 0 bases and J by 7 bases, leaving 13 bases between them. The CDR3 here is CASSLAARGLNEQFF. The CDR3, as DNA: TGTGCCAGCAGCTTAGCGGCTAGAGGGCTAAATGAGCAGTTCTTC.

The chain recombines TRBV5-1 with TRBJ2-7; 8 positions match TRBD2. Germline loops: CDR1 SGHRS, CDR2 YFSETQ. Trimming at V came to 3 bases and at J to 3 bases, leaving 5 bases not matched to a gene. The CDR3 has 14 residues. CDR3 sequence reads: CASSSTSANYEQYF. As DNA, the CDR3 is TGCGCCAGCAGCTCGACTAGCGCAAACTACGAGCAGTACTTC. The full variable domain, completed using reference TRBV5-1 and TRBJ2-7, is KAGVTQTPRYLIKTRGQQVTLSCSPISGHRSVSWYQQTPGQGLQFLFEYFSETQRNKGNFPGRFSGRQFSNSRSEMNVSTLELGDSALYLCASSSTSANYEQYFGPGTRLTVT.

The chain employs TRBV5-1 and TRBJ2-7; a possible D gene is TRBD1 (5 bases). Germline CDR1 reads SGHRS; CDR2 reads YFSETQ. The germline V and J ends were trimmed by 0 bases and 8 bases, with 15 bases remaining between them. The CDR3 consists of 14 residues. The CDR3 spells CASSLDDSGSQQYF. The CDR3 nucleotides are TGCGCCAGCAGCTTGGACGACAGTGGAAGCCAGCAGTACTTC.

The chain recombines TRBV9 with TRBJ2-3; 10 nucleotides agree with TRBD2. The CDR3 runs 17 residues. Germline lookup yields CDR1 SGDLS and CDR2 YYNGEE. J lost 2 bases, V lost 0 bases, and 6 bases had no gene match. In nucleotides, the CDR3 is TGTGCCAGCAGCGTAGCTACGACTAGCGGGCCCACAGATACGCAGTATTTT. Its protein product is CASSVATTSGPTDTQYF. Full variable domain (remainder filled in from reference TRBV9 and TRBJ2-3): DSGVTQTPKHLITATGQRVTLRCSPRSGDLSVYWYQQSLDQGLQFLIQYYNGEERAKGNILERFSAQQFPDLHSELNLSSLELGDSALYFCASSVATTSGPTDTQYFGPGTRLTVL.

The V gene is TRBV7-2, the J gene TRBJ2-7, with a weak D call TRBD2 (5 bases). CDR3 length equals 13 residues. V dropped 3 bases and J dropped 5 bases, with 11 bases sitting between them. CDR1 and CDR2 from the germline V gene are SGHTA and FQGNSA. CDR3 nucleotides: TGTGCCAGCAGCTTGAATAGCGCCAACGAGCAGTACTTC. It codes for CASSLNSANEQYF.

In nucleotides, the CDR3 is TGTGCCAGCAGTGACAGGGAAGAGACCCAGTACTTC. Amino acids: CASSDREETQYF. J is TRBJ2-5 and V is TRBV25-1; maybe TRBD1 (5 bases). Trimming cost V 3 bases and J 3 bases, with 5 bases left between them. The germline V gene has CDR1 MGHDK and CDR2 SYGVNS. The CDR3 is 12 amino acids. The full variable domain, with the rest looked up from reference TRBV25-1 and TRBJ2-5, is EADIYQTPRYLVIGTGKKITLECSQTMGHDKMYWYQQDPGMELHLIHYSYGVNSTEKGDLSSESTVSRIRTEHFPLTLESARPSHTSQYLCASSDREETQYFGPGTRLLVL.

The gene calls are TRBV9 and TRBJ2-1, with 7 bases that match TRBD2. Looked up from germline, CDR1 is SGDLS and CDR2 is YYNGEE. Losses at the gene ends were 4 bases for V and 5 bases for J; bases not matched to a gene: 9. The CDR3 runs to 15 residues. The chain's CDR3 is CASSPGGTTDNEQFF. CDR3 bases: TGTGCCAGCAGCCCAGGAGGGACTACCGACAATGAGCAGTTCTTC.

This sequence joins TRBV6-5 and TRBJ2-1, with 9 bases identical to TRBD1. V lost 0 bases and J lost 7; bases outside the gene matches: 4. Germline V gene data show CDR1 as MNHEY and CDR2 as SVGAGI. The CDR3 sequence is 15 residues long. The CDR3 DNA reads TGTGCCAGCAGTTACTCGACAGGGGGTTTTAATGAGCAGTTCTTC. This codes for CASSYSTGGFNEQFF.

The count of this clone is one. Distinct nucleotide sequences in the sample also encode this CDR3. The chain has TRBV9 and TRBJ1-1; unclear D gene. Germline V CDR1 and CDR2: SGDLS, YYNGEE. Trimming removed 3 bases from V and 4 bases from J, with 10 bases in between. This CDR3 is 13 amino acids long. The CDR3 DNA sequence: TGTGCCAGCAGCGCCCCACCCGGCACTGAAGCTTTCTTT. Its protein product is CASSAPPGTEAFF.

The V call is TRBV23-1, the J call TRBJ2-5; D remains unclear. The J call may not be correct, given that the DNA end is closer to TRBJ2-7. TRBV23-1 is flagged as an ORF with uncertain function. CDR3 length: 10 amino acids. CDR3 amino acids: CASSRCEQYF. As DNA, the CDR3 is TGCGCCAGCAGTCGGTGCGAGCAGTACTTC.

The rearrangement links TRBV9 to TRBJ2-1; 7 nucleotides agree with TRBD2. This CDR3 has 15 residues. Trimming took 0 bases from V and 0 from J; bases not matched to a gene: 0. Per the germline V gene, CDR1 is SGDLS and CDR2 is YYNGEE. The CDR3 DNA is TGTGCCAGCAGCGTAGGGGGGGGCTCCTACAATGAGCAGTTCTTC. This gives the protein CASSVGGGSYNEQFF.

As for this clone: The junction departs from germline at one end; a sequencing error may be responsible. The gene calls are TRBV27 and TRBJ2-5; 8 bases fit TRBD2. Judging by the DNA end, TRBJ2-7 fits better; the J call may be wrong. The CDR3 runs to 14 residues. Per germline, CDR1 MNHEY and CDR2 SMNVEV (reference sequence). The CDR3 protein is CASSFKRESSEQYF. In DNA, the CDR3 is TGTGCCAGCAGTTTTAAGCGGGAGTCCTCCGAGCAGTACTTC.